The 3 T cell receptor beta chains in this list originate from one sample, sequenced in a study of T-cell memory formation after mild COVID-19. TCRdb redid the calling of the 5' RACE reads with MiXCR, one entry per CDR3 protein. The data contain fewer than 300,000 distinct CDR3 sequences, about a sixth of them seen just once; the ten biggest clones take up under 25%. The specimen sequenced was PBMCs or a T cell subset sorted from them (not recorded which). These receptors originate from a man between 18 and 29 years old who had mild COVID-19 (a few samples of this study predate the infection). Cell type and time point are not known.

In this sample, this clonotype turned up a few times. The chain recombines TRBV6-5 with TRBJ2-1; 8 bases are shared with TRBD1. Germline CDR1 and CDR2: MNHEY and SVGAGI. V lost 2 bases, J lost 6 bases, and 12 bases stayed unmatched. CDR3 length: 17 amino acids. CDR3 sequence: CASSYRQGLGRVNEQFF. DNA for the CDR3: TGTGCCAGCAGTTACAGACAGGGGCTAGGAAGGGTCAATGAGCAGTTCTTC.

In this sample, this clonotype turned up a few times. For the CDR3, the DNA is TGTGCCAGCAGTTACGGTAGGCGGGGGCTAAAAAGGGAAGTGGATTACAATGAGCAGTTCTTC. This sequence encodes CASSYGRRGLKREVDYNEQFF. V is TRBV6-2 or TRBV6-3 and J is TRBJ2-1, with TRBD2 as a possible D gene (7 bases). CDR3 size: 21 residues. CDR1 and CDR2 (germline): MNHEY, SVGEGT. V lost 2 bases, J lost 4 bases, and 30 bases lay in between.

In this sample, this clonotype turned up a few times. The chain carries TRBV6-5 and TRBJ1-2; 7 nucleotides match TRBD1. Germline CDR1 MNHEY, CDR2 SVGAGI. The CDR3 has 15 amino acids. Trimming at V came to 5 bases and at J to 8 bases, leaving 14 bases not matched to a gene. CDR3 protein: CASSRGQFLIGGYTF. For the CDR3, the DNA is TGTGCCAGCAGTCGGGGACAGTTCCTGATAGGGGGCTACACCTTC.